The following is a TCR beta chain sequence with its context. All patients were treatment-naive before thyroid surgery. The entry originates in a study of metastatic and nonmetastatic thyroid tumors. Germline CDR1 and CDR2: SGHAT and FQNNGV. There are 16 residues in the CDR3. V was pared by 3 bases and J by 0 bases, with 12 bases between. TCRdb re-called clones from the PCR reads using MiXCR. Here the sample spans 15,000 to 20,000 clones, roughly 32% being singletons. Sequencing input: tumor tissue. This clonotype originated in a female donor with papillary thyroid cancer or a benign thyroid nodule (not recorded which). Some clones in this sample may be carry-over from other donors' samples. The rearrangement links TRBV11-2 to TRBJ2-1; D unresolved. This chain's CDR3 is CASSFFSGLSYNEQFF. The DNA for the CDR3 is TGTGCCAGCAGCTTTTTCTCGGGTCTCTCCTACAATGAGCAGTTCTTC.